The 15 T cell receptor beta chains below come from one sample, sequenced in a study of cytomegalovirus exposure and HLA in healthy donors (dated by TCRdb to about 2017). Library preparation used the immunoSEQ multiplex PCR assay. For the multiplex PCR, a mixture combining 60 forward primers for TCR Vbeta segments and 13 reverse primers for TCR Jbeta segments was used. As stored in TCRdb, this immuneACCESS dataset retains in-frame rearrangements with V and J assigned. A fraction of the clones does not appear; measured against another copy, unresolved V genes explain less than half of the discrepancy, and the remainder lacks a known reason. This sample is represented by under 250,000 clones; over 75% of them were singletons. The top ten clones comprise less than 2.5% of the sample. The sample taken for sequencing was PBMCs. Receptors originate from a woman aged 45 to 65 in good health and CMV-seronegative.

This clone appeared a few times. This chain uses TRBV28 with TRBJ2-7; D possibly corresponds to TRBD2 (6 bases). V dropped 3 bases and J dropped 0 bases, with 12 bases sitting between them. The CDR3 runs 15 residues. Germline CDR1 reads MDHEN; CDR2 reads SYDVKM. The CDR3 is CASSLAGGSSYEQYF. The CDR3 DNA follows: TGTGCCAGCAGTTTGGCAGGAGGGAGCTCCTACGAGCAGTACTTC.

This clone appeared a single time. The rearrangement uses TRBV28 and TRBJ1-5; tentative D call: TRBD1 (6 bases). V was trimmed by 6 bases and J by 8 bases, leaving 17 bases between them. The germline gives CDR1 MDHEN, CDR2 SYDVKM. The CDR3 sequence is 14 residues long. The CDR3 reads CASSFGTGNKPQHF. The CDR3 DNA sequence: TGTGCCAGCAGCTTCGGCACAGGGAATAAGCCCCAGCATTTT.

A few counts support this clone. This sequence joins TRBV28 and TRBJ1-2; no firm D call. V gave up 3 bases and J gave up 0 bases, with 8 bases separating them. CDR1 is MDHEN, CDR2 SYDVKM, per germline. This CDR3 has 14 residues. CDR3 loop: CASSFGLTNYGYTF. The CDR3 DNA sequence: TGTGCCAGCAGTTTTGGCCTTACTAACTATGGCTACACCTTC.

As to this clone: The junction and the germline gene differ at one end; a read error may be behind it. The chain is built from TRBV7-2 and TRBJ2-5, with 11 bases lining up with TRBD2. CDR1 and CDR2 (germline): SGHTA, FQGNSA. CDR3 length: 14 amino acids. This CDR3 is CASSLAGGSGTQYF. The CDR3 DNA reads TGTGCCAGCAGCCTAGCGGGAGGCTCGGGGACCCAGTACTTC.

The genes are TRBV11-3 and TRBJ2-5, with D perhaps matching TRBD2 (5 bases). The DNA end favors TRBJ2-7, so the J call may be wrong. Germline lookup yields CDR1 SGHNT and CDR2 YENEEA. This CDR3 contains 18 residues. The CDR3 here is CASSPPERFPPTSYEQYF. CDR3 DNA sequence: TGTGCCAGCAGCCCTCCCGAGCGGTTCCCCCCAACCTCCTACGAGCAGTACTTC.

The V and J genes are TRBV7-9 and TRBJ2-1; possibly TRBD2 for D (5 bases). The CDR3 length is 13 residues. CDR1 and CDR2 (germline): SEHNR, FQNEAQ (reference sequence). Trimming shortened V by 3 bases and J by 2 bases, and 5 bases separated the two germline ends. The CDR3 DNA follows: TGTGCCAGCAGCTTGGGAGCCTACAATGAGCAGTTCTTC. The encoded protein is CASSLGAYNEQFF.

V usage is TRBV5-6 and J usage is TRBJ2-7; 9 bases are shared with TRBD1. CDR1 is SGHDT and CDR2 is YYEEEE in the germline V gene. V lost 1 base, J lost 7 bases, and 9 bases stayed unmatched. The CDR3 has 15 amino acids. CDR3 region: CASSLLRDRDPEQYF. The CDR3 nucleotides read TGTGCCAGCAGCTTGCTCCGGGACAGGGACCCTGAGCAGTACTTC.

V and J are TRBV11-2 and TRBJ1-2; 7 positions agree with TRBD1. CDR1 and CDR2 from the germline V gene are SGHAT and FQNNGV. The CDR3 covers 14 residues. The J segment lost 4 bases and the V segment lost 6 bases, leaving 8 bases of the junction unmatched. CDR3 nucleotides: TGTGCCAGCAGTCGGGACAGAATTTCCTATGGCTACACCTTC. This codes for CASSRDRISYGYTF.

This clone has a handful of counts. The chain employs TRBV5-1 and TRBJ2-1; 8 positions agree with TRBD2. The CDR3 runs to 18 residues. Unmatched junction bases numbered 11, after V lost 0 bases and J lost 3 bases. The germline V gene has CDR1 SGHRS and CDR2 YFSETQ. The CDR3 DNA follows: TGCGCCAGCAGCTTGGAGGGTCGCGGGAGGAGGATCTACAATGAGCAGTTCTTC. This sequence encodes CASSLEGRGRRIYNEQFF.

The chain carries TRBV7-3 and TRBJ2-3, with 9 bases that match TRBD1. V shed 4 bases, J shed 3 bases, and the junction held 5 bases outside the gene matches. The CDR3 spans 15 residues. Germline V gene data show CDR1 as SGHTA and CDR2 as FQGTGA. This CDR3 is CASSSGTGRTDTQYF. Written as DNA, the CDR3 is TGTGCCAGCAGCTCAGGGACAGGGAGAACAGATACGCAGTATTTT.

This chain joins TRBV4-1 and TRBJ2-7; unclear D gene. Trimming took 0 bases from V and 6 from J, leaving 9 bases between them. CDR1 and CDR2 from the germline V gene are MGHRA and YSYEKL. The CDR3 sequence is 13 residues long. CDR3 nucleotides: TGCGCCAGCAGCCAAGAGGGCTCGTCCGAGCAGTACTTC. This codes for CASSQEGSSEQYF.

The chain recombines TRBV18 with TRBJ2-5; 10 nucleotides align to TRBD2. The CDR3 sequence is 15 residues long. CDR1 is KGHSH, CDR2 LQKENI, per germline. The J segment lost 3 bases and the V segment lost 4 bases, leaving 5 bases of the junction unmatched. The chain's CDR3 is CASSLSAGGKETQYF. The CDR3 nucleotides are TGTGCCAGCTCACTTTCAGCGGGAGGGAAAGAGACCCAGTACTTC. The full variable domain, with the rest looked up from reference TRBV18 and TRBJ2-5, is NAGVMQNPRHLVRRRGQEARLRCSPMKGHSHVYWYRQLPEEGLKFMVYLQKENIIDESGMPKERFSAEFPKEGPSILRIQQVVRGDSAAYFCASSLSAGGKETQYFGPGTRLLVL.

The genes are TRBV5-6 and TRBJ2-7; the D gene is possibly TRBD2 (6 bases). The CDR3 is 14 residues long. Germline V gene sequence: CDR1 SGHDT, CDR2 YYEEEE. V was pared by 5 bases and J by 2 bases, with 14 bases between. The CDR3 here is CASRSGTSAYEQYF. CDR3 DNA: TGTGCCAGCAGGTCCGGGACTTCAGCCTACGAGCAGTACTTC.

The rearrangement joins TRBV30 to TRBJ1-2; 9 bases align to TRBD1. With V trimmed by 0 bases and J by 6 bases, 5 bases remained unmatched. The germline gives CDR1 GTSNPN, CDR2 SVGIG (reference sequence). The CDR3 spans 14 residues. The DNA of the CDR3 is TGTGCCTGGAGTGTAGGGACAGGGAGAGATGGCTACACCTTC. It specifies CAWSVGTGRDGYTF.

About this clone itself: Additional DNA sequences in this sample encode the identical CDR3. J is TRBJ2-7 and V is TRBV9; weak D call: TRBD1 (5 bases). This CDR3 contains 15 residues. Trimming left V 0 bases short and J 0 bases short, with 10 bases between. Germline CDR1 and CDR2: SGDLS and YYNGEE. Written as DNA, the CDR3 is TGTGCCAGCAGCGTAGCTACAGGAAGCTCCTACGAGCAGTACTTC. Encoded protein: CASSVATGSSYEQYF.